The rows below give T cell receptor beta chains drawn from one sample of a study of cytomegalovirus exposure and HLA in healthy donors. Profiling relied on immunoSEQ multiplex PCR, and the TCRdb table lists in-frame clones only, not all of them. The sample includes over 85,000 clones, around 80% of them seen just once. The sequenced material came from PBMCs. These receptors all stem from a woman in her sixties or seventies in good health and CMV-seropositive. CDR3s include the opening cysteine and the closing phenylalanine or tryptophan. D genes are given only for firm matches. Clone sizes are given selectively: once, few, many, or a class where the clone is expanded.

J,V,size,D,CDR3,DNA
TRBJ1-1,TRBV28,NA,NA,CASSSPGGANTEAFF,TGTGCCAGCAGTTCCCCGGGGGGGGCAAACACTGAAGCTTTCTTT
TRBJ1-4,TRBV28,NA,NA,CASSLDSQGRSQLFF,TGTGCCAGCAGTTTAGATTCCCAGGGGCGTTCACAACTGTTTTTT
TRBJ2-3,TRBV9,NA,NA,CASSIHGTQSTDTQYF,TGTGCCAGCAGCATCCACGGGACACAAAGCACAGATACGCAGTATTTT
TRBJ1-2,TRBV6-1,NA,NA,CASSEQGLGYGYTF,TGTGCCAGCAGTGAACAGGGATTGGGCTATGGCTACACCTTC
TRBJ2-5,TRBV5-1,NA,TRBD2,CASSTRVAGGLETQYF,TGCGCCAGCAGCACGAGGGTAGCGGGAGGGTTGGAGACCCAGTACTTC
TRBJ1-1,TRBV28,few,TRBD1,CASKSGGTGNTEAFF,TGTGCCAGCAAATCCGGGGGGACAGGTAACACTGAAGCTTTCTTT
TRBJ2-3,TRBV27,NA,TRBD2,CASSLRTSGPTDTQYF,TGTGCCAGCAGTCTAAGGACTAGCGGGCCCACAGATACGCAGTATTTT
TRBJ2-2,TRBV10-3,few,TRBD1,CAISESVDRVNTGELFF,TGTGCCATCAGTGAGTCTGTAGACAGGGTTAACACCGGGGAGCTGTTTTTT
TRBJ2-7,TRBV5-1,NA,TRBD1,CASSFGTGGDVGSYEQYF,TGCGCCAGCAGCTTCGGGACAGGGGGAGATGTGGGCTCCTACGAGCAGTACTTC
TRBJ2-7,TRBV27,NA,NA,CASSLTRAYEQYF,TGTGCCAGCAGTTTAACCCGCGCCTACGAGCAGTACTTC
TRBJ2-1,TRBV6-1,NA,TRBD2,CASSGPGTSRSEQFF,TGTGCCAGCAGTGGACCCGGGACTAGTCGGAGTGAGCAGTTCTTC
TRBJ2-1,TRBV19,NA,TRBD2,CASSTSGRGEQFF,TGTGCCAGTAGCACTAGCGGGAGGGGAGAGCAGTTCTTC
TRBJ1-3,TRBV19,NA,TRBD1,CASSKPGTGASSGNTIYF,TGTGCCAGTAGTAAACCCGGGACAGGGGCCTCCTCTGGAAACACCATATATTTT
TRBJ1-1,TRBV7-2,NA,NA,CASSARRSGGRGTEAFF,TGTGCCAGCAGCGCCCGGAGGAGTGGGGGCCGCGGCACTGAAGCTTTCTTT
TRBJ1-2,TRBV6-1,NA,TRBD1,CASSDRGGARYGYTF,TGTGCCAGCAGTGACCGAGGGGGCGCGAGATATGGCTACACCTTC
TRBJ1-1,TRBV5-1,few,NA,CASSFDGVLNTEAFF,TGCGCCAGCAGCTTCGACGGAGTTTTGAACACTGAAGCTTTCTTT
TRBJ2-5,TRBV19,NA,NA,CASSSRGGGIETQYF,TGTGCCAGTAGCTCCCGCGGGGGCGGGATTGAGACCCAGTACTTC
TRBJ2-1,TRBV14,once,TRBD2,CASSQRWTRGYNEQFF,TGTGCCAGCAGCCAACGGTGGACTAGGGGTTACAATGAGCAGTTCTTC
TRBJ2-1,TRBV4-2,NA,TRBD2,CASSQATGTSGRHEQFF,TGTGCCAGCAGCCAAGCCACCGGGACTAGCGGGAGACATGAGCAGTTCTTC
TRBJ1-2,TRBV9,NA,NA,CASSPQGHTTNYGYTF,TGTGCCAGCAGCCCCCAGGGACACACAACGAACTATGGCTACACCTTC
TRBJ2-2,TRBV7-3,once,NA,CASSFLNTGELFF,TGTGCCAGCAGCTTCCTAAACACCGGGGAGCTGTTTTTT
TRBJ2-7,TRBV27,NA,TRBD2,CASRAVASGSYEQYF,TGTGCCAGCAGGGCCGTGGCTAGCGGGAGCTACGAGCAGTACTTC
TRBJ1-3,TRBV28,NA,TRBD1,CASKTGTSGNTIYF,TGTGCCAGCAAGACAGGGACCTCTGGAAACACCATATATTTT
TRBJ1-2,TRBV7-9,NA,TRBD1,CASSHQGAVYGYTF,TGTGCCAGCAGTCATCAGGGGGCGGTCTATGGCTACACCTTC
TRBJ2-7,TRBV7-9,NA,NA,CASSLHTGEFEQYF,TGTGCCAGCAGCTTACATACCGGGGAGTTCGAGCAGTACTTC
TRBJ1-2,TRBV9,few,TRBD1,CASSVAETGFYGYTF,TGTGCCAGCAGCGTAGCTGAGACAGGGTTTTATGGCTACACCTTC
TRBJ2-7,TRBV11-2,NA,NA,CASSRWSYEQYF,TGTGCCAGCAGCAGGTGGAGTTACGAGCAGTACTTC
TRBJ2-4,TRBV30,NA,TRBD1,CAGRGPASQNIQYF,TGTGCCGGCAGGGGGCCTGCCTCCCAAAACATTCAGTACTTC
TRBJ2-1,TRBV12-5,once,NA,CASGFSERVYNEQFF,TGTGCTAGTGGTTTCTCGGAGAGGGTTTACAATGAGCAGTTCTTC
TRBJ2-1,TRBV29-1,NA,TRBD2,CSVDRFGLAGGASYNEQFF,TGCAGCGTTGATAGATTCGGACTAGCGGGAGGGGCCTCCTACAATGAGCAGTTCTTC
TRBJ2-5,TRBV18,NA,TRBD2,CASSGTSGSKETQYF,TGTGCCAGCTCCGGGACTAGCGGGAGCAAAGAGACCCAGTACTTC
TRBJ1-4,TRBV15,NA,NA,CATRAGGVEKLFF,TGTGCCACCCGGGCGGGGGGGGTTGAAAAACTGTTTTTT
TRBJ2-3,TRBV5-1,NA,NA,CASSFRSAGPTDTQYF,TGCGCCAGCAGCTTTCGCTCAGCGGGTCCCACAGATACGCAGTATTTT
TRBJ2-2,TRBV7-3,few,NA,CASIPPAYSGTGELFF,TGTGCCAGCATACCACCAGCTTATTCGGGCACCGGGGAGCTGTTTTTT
TRBJ1-4,TRBV15,NA,TRBD1,CATSRPDRAEEKLFF,TGTGCCACCAGCAGACCCGACAGGGCCGAGGAAAAACTGTTTTTT